This T cell receptor (beta chain) was recovered during a study of vaccination effects on CD4 cells after COVID-19. General study results and limits: The study enrolled few convalescent patients and sampled no early post-infection timepoints. There was marked clonal contraction among infection- and vaccine-induced clones late after vaccination. Convalescent patients' post-vaccine spike repertoire was mostly distinct vaccine-induced clones.

A remark on this clone: What it binds is unknown.

Germline V CDR1 and CDR2: SGDLS, YYNGEE. The CDR3 contains 14 residues. The germline V and J ends were trimmed by 0 bases and 1 base, with 7 bases remaining between them. TCRdb keeps only in-frame clones here, not all; method: immunoSEQ multiplex PCR. The table shows nearly 45,000 clones, with roughly 75% occurring only once. The ViraFEST assay expanded antigen-specific CD4+ T cells with viral peptide pools before sequencing. Following a roughly 11-day culture, CD4+ T cells were purified. The person had PCR-confirmed SARS-CoV-2 infection between March and December 2020. IL-2 medium took the place of half the medium on both days 3 and 7.

The TCR was taken from a human donor who had a prior SARS-CoV-2 infection. The chain links TRBV9 to TRBJ1-2, with D uncertain. The specimen was CD4+ T cells from PBMCs cultured with a peptide pool, collected before COVID-19 vaccination. The CDR3 here is CASSVGMGNYGYTF. Written as DNA, the CDR3 is TGTGCCAGCAGCGTAGGCATGGGTAACTATGGCTACACCTTC.